The source of this T cell receptor (beta chain) is a study of blood T cell repertoires in COVID-19. Turning to the study itself: The study drew acute and convalescent COVID-19 samples from the United States, Italy and Spain. Nucleic acid was either cDNA or gDNA, and it came from T cells, B-cell-depleted T cells, or PBMCs.

TCRdb keeps only in-frame clones here, not all; method: immunoSEQ multiplex PCR. The sample contains under 150,000 clones, roughly 90% of which appear only once. The receptor's source is a man aged 50 to 60 with active COVID-19. Material for sequencing was peripheral blood.

The CDR3 protein is CASSLRLASSSYNEQFF. CDR3 nucleotides: TGTGCCAGCAGCTTGCGTCTAGCGTCGAGCTCCTACAATGAGCAGTTCTTC. The J gene is TRBJ2-1, the V gene TRBV5-4; tentatively, D is TRBD2 (6 bases). Trimming shortened V by 1 base and J by 0 bases, and 14 bases separated the two germline ends. The CDR3 contains 17 residues. Germline V gene lookup returns CDR1 SGHNT and CDR2 YYREEE (reference sequence).